This TCR beta chain came from a study of blood T cell repertoires in COVID-19. Across the whole study: Collection of acute and convalescent COVID-19 samples took place in the United States, Italy and Spain.

Original handling: Scientists estimated how many nucleated cells there were by amplifying reference gene primers. Clones were read by immunoSEQ multiplex PCR, and TCRdb kept only the in-frame ones, dropping some. V and J calls and clone size are copied from that table; D and trimming were computed from the DNA. The sample yields around 190,000 clones, roughly four fifths seen once. From germline, CDR1 is SGHVS and CDR2 FNYEAQ. This CDR3 contains 15 residues. Trimming left V 0 bases short and J 0 bases short, with 9 bases between. The genes are TRBV7-6 and TRBJ2-7; D is possibly TRBD1 (6 bases). The receptor comes from a woman aged 45-60 years with acute or convalescent COVID-19. Material: peripheral blood. The DNA for the CDR3 is TGTGCCAGCAGCTTAGCGACAGGCAGCTCCTACGAGCAGTACTTC. This encodes CASSLATGSSYEQYF. The entire variable domain, with the rest obtained from reference TRBV7-6 and TRBJ2-7, is as follows: GAGVSQSPRYKVTKRGQDVALRCDPISGHVSLYWYRQALGQGPEFLTYFNYEAQQDKSGLPNDRFSAERPEGSISTLTIQRTEQRDSAMYRCASSLATGSSYEQYFGPGTRLTVT.